A selection of T cell receptor beta chains follows, all from one sample in a study of blood T cell repertoires in COVID-19. Sequencing was performed with immunoSEQ multiplex PCR; in TCRdb, only in-frame clones are kept and a portion is missing. Of roughly 300,000 clones listed, around 82% are singletons. The sample comprised peripheral blood. The receptor set was obtained from a woman aged 45 to 65 with acute or convalescent COVID-19. The CDR3 runs from the conserved cysteine through the conserved F or W. The D gene is left open where the match is weak. Not every row has a clone size; where given, it reads once, few, many or a size class.

V: TRBV9; D: TRBD1; size: NA; J: TRBJ1-1; CDR3: CASSVGTGLRTEAFF; DNA: TGTGCCAGCAGCGTTGGGACAGGGTTACGCACTGAAGCTTTCTTT
V: TRBV9; D: NA; size: few; J: TRBJ1-1; CDR3: CASSVTARDTEAFF; DNA: TGTGCCAGCAGCGTAACCGCACGGGACACTGAAGCTTTCTTT
V: TRBV27; D: NA; size: NA; J: TRBJ2-3; CDR3: CASSPQTDTQYF; DNA: TGTGCCAGCAGTCCCCAGACAGATACGCAGTATTTT
V: TRBV19; D: TRBD1; size: NA; J: TRBJ1-4; CDR3: CASSINRGEKLFF; DNA: TGTGCCAGTAGTATCAACAGGGGGGAAAAACTGTTTTTT
V: TRBV6-4; D: TRBD2; size: once; J: TRBJ2-1; CDR3: CASSDSTSGNNEQFF; DNA: TGTGCCAGCAGTGACTCTACTAGCGGGAACAATGAGCAGTTCTTC
V: TRBV7-9; D: TRBD1; size: NA; J: TRBJ1-6; CDR3: CASRRTGVSYNSPLHF; DNA: TGTGCCAGCAGACGTACAGGGGTCTCCTATAATTCACCCCTCCACTTT
V: TRBV14; D: NA; size: NA; J: TRBJ2-3; CDR3: CASSLKRETQYF; DNA: TGTGCCAGCAGCCTGAAGAGGGAGACGCAGTATTTT
V: TRBV29-1; D: TRBD1; size: NA; J: TRBJ1-1; CDR3: CSVRTGDFMNTEAFF; DNA: TGCAGCGTCCGGACAGGGGACTTTATGAACACTGAAGCTTTCTTT
V: TRBV6-8; D: NA; size: NA; J: TRBJ1-1; CDR3: CASSRRGGLSTEAFF; DNA: TGTGCCAGCAGTAGGAGGGGGGGCTTGAGCACTGAAGCTTTCTTT
V: TRBV6-1; D: TRBD1; size: NA; J: TRBJ1-5; CDR3: CASNPGTGINQPQHF; DNA: TGTGCCAGCAATCCCGGGACAGGGATCAATCAGCCCCAGCATTTT
V: TRBV27; D: TRBD1; size: NA; J: TRBJ1-1; CDR3: CASYAQGAGNTEAFF; DNA: TGTGCCAGCTATGCTCAGGGGGCGGGGAACACTGAAGCTTTCTTT
V: TRBV24-1; D: NA; size: NA; J: TRBJ2-5; CDR3: CATSPTGTSGRETQYF; DNA: TGTGCCACCAGTCCCACGGGGACATCTGGGCGGGAGACCCAGTACTTC
V: TRBV4-1; D: TRBD2; size: NA; J: TRBJ2-2; CDR3: CASSRKNQGLAGIGAAGELFF; DNA: TGCGCCAGCAGCCGAAAGAACCAGGGACTAGCGGGAATCGGGGCGGCCGGGGAGCTGTTTTTT
V: TRBV18; D: TRBD2; size: NA; J: TRBJ2-3; CDR3: CASSPQAAGGADTQYF; DNA: TGTGCCAGCTCACCACAGGCAGCGGGAGGGGCTGATACGCAGTATTTT
V: TRBV27; D: NA; size: few; J: TRBJ2-7; CDR3: CASTGVDWWGEPEQYF; DNA: TGTGCCAGCACCGGCGTTGATTGGTGGGGAGAGCCCGAGCAGTACTTC
V: TRBV27; D: TRBD2; size: once; J: TRBJ2-3; CDR3: CARLLAGSTDTQYF; DNA: TGTGCCAGGCTACTAGCGGGAAGCACAGATACGCAGTATTTT
V: TRBV5-8; D: TRBD2; size: NA; J: TRBJ2-7; CDR3: CASSLSGSFTYEQYF; DNA: TGTGCCAGCAGCTTAAGCGGGAGCTTCACCTACGAGCAGTACTTC
V: TRBV6-2/TRBV6-3; D: TRBD1; size: NA; J: TRBJ2-1; CDR3: CASSRDRVNEQFF; DNA: TGTGCCAGCAGTCGCGACAGGGTGAATGAGCAGTTCTTC
V: TRBV11-3; D: NA; size: NA; J: TRBJ2-3; CDR3: CASSSPGALTSTDTQYF; DNA: TGTGCCAGCAGCTCGCCTGGGGCATTAACTAGCACAGATACGCAGTATTTT
V: TRBV14; D: NA; size: NA; J: TRBJ2-1; CDR3: CASSLKERAAYNEQFF; DNA: TGTGCCAGCAGCCTCAAGGAGAGGGCAGCCTACAATGAGCAGTTCTTC
V: TRBV7-2; D: NA; size: NA; J: TRBJ2-3; CDR3: CASSSLGMGTDTQYF; DNA: TGTGCCAGCAGCTCCCTGGGCATGGGCACAGATACGCAGTATTTT
V: TRBV9; D: NA; size: NA; J: TRBJ2-2; CDR3: CASSVLRDANTGELFF; DNA: TGTGCCAGCAGCGTGTTGCGGGACGCGAACACCGGGGAGCTGTTTTTT
V: TRBV7-8; D: NA; size: NA; J: TRBJ2-2; CDR3: CASSLRTGELFF; DNA: TGTGCCAGCAGCTTACGCACCGGGGAGCTGTTTTTT
V: TRBV6-4; D: NA; size: NA; J: TRBJ1-2; CDR3: CASSEPGKRGGYTF; DNA: TGTGCCAGCAGTGAACCAGGAAAACGGGGAGGCTACACCTTC
V: TRBV9; D: TRBD1; size: NA; J: TRBJ1-1; CDR3: CASSLHDLGQTNTEAFF; DNA: TGTGCCAGCAGCCTCCACGACCTGGGACAGACGAACACTGAAGCTTTCTTT
V: TRBV9; D: TRBD1; size: few; J: TRBJ1-2; CDR3: CASSLGQGVYYGYTF; DNA: TGTGCCAGCAGCCTAGGACAGGGGGTTTATTATGGCTACACCTTC
V: TRBV7-2; D: NA; size: NA; J: TRBJ2-2; CDR3: CASSFVGDTGELFF; DNA: TGTGCCAGCAGCTTCGTCGGAGACACCGGGGAGCTGTTTTTT
V: TRBV4-3; D: NA; size: NA; J: TRBJ2-3; CDR3: CASSQDSIAGVSGGGHTQYF; DNA: TGCGCCAGCAGCCAAGATTCGATTGCGGGAGTTTCCGGAGGGGGACATACGCAGTATTTT
V: TRBV6-5; D: NA; size: NA; J: TRBJ2-7; CDR3: CASRRESYYEQYF; DNA: TGTGCCAGCAGGAGGGAGTCCTACTACGAGCAGTACTTC
V: TRBV3-1/TRBV3-2; D: TRBD2; size: NA; J: TRBJ2-5; CDR3: CAISRGGGETQYF; DNA: TGTGCCATCTCGCGGGGGGGCGGGGAGACCCAGTACTTC
V: TRBV10-3; D: NA; size: NA; J: TRBJ2-5; CDR3: CAIRVGSEGLGTQYF; DNA: TGTGCCATCAGGGTTGGATCCGAGGGTCTTGGGACCCAGTACTTC
V: TRBV11-1; D: NA; size: NA; J: TRBJ2-7; CDR3: CASSPSSYSYEQYF; DNA: TGTGCCAGCAGTCCCTCTAGTTATTCCTACGAGCAGTACTTC
V: TRBV18; D: NA; size: NA; J: TRBJ1-4; CDR3: CASSSDSLNEKLFF; DNA: TGTGCCAGCTCATCCGACAGCCTTAATGAAAAACTGTTTTTT
V: TRBV2; D: TRBD1; size: NA; J: TRBJ1-1; CDR3: CASNDGQGGEAFF; DNA: TGTGCCAGCAACGACGGACAGGGGGGTGAAGCTTTCTTT
V: TRBV19; D: NA; size: NA; J: TRBJ1-5; CDR3: CASKGQGNSNQPQHF; DNA: TGTGCCAGTAAGGGACAAGGGAATAGCAATCAGCCCCAGCATTTT
V: TRBV9; D: NA; size: NA; J: TRBJ2-1; CDR3: CASSAGTLNEQFF; DNA: TGTGCCAGCAGCGCCGGGACTCTCAATGAGCAGTTCTTC
V: TRBV3-1/TRBV3-2; D: NA; size: NA; J: TRBJ1-6; CDR3: CASSAAGGNNSPLHF; DNA: TGTGCCAGCTCCGCAGCGGGGGGTAATAATTCACCCCTCCACTTT
V: TRBV28; D: TRBD1; size: NA; J: TRBJ1-1; CDR3: CASTADRGSEAFF; DNA: TGTGCCAGCACCGCGGACAGGGGGTCTGAAGCTTTCTTT
V: TRBV27; D: TRBD2; size: NA; J: TRBJ2-3; CDR3: CASSPGVAGSADTQYF; DNA: TGTGCCAGCAGTCCTGGGGTAGCGGGAAGCGCAGATACGCAGTATTTT
V: TRBV27; D: TRBD1; size: NA; J: TRBJ2-7; CDR3: CASSQPGQNYYEQYF; DNA: TGTGCCAGCAGTCAACCGGGACAGAATTACTACGAGCAGTACTTC
V: TRBV7-2; D: NA; size: few; J: TRBJ2-7; CDR3: CASSPTGSLSYEQYF; DNA: TGTGCCAGCAGCCCCACTGGGAGCCTCTCCTACGAGCAGTACTTC
V: TRBV7-8; D: TRBD1; size: NA; J: TRBJ1-6; CDR3: CASTASVFETGTNSPLHF; DNA: TGTGCCAGCACCGCATCTGTCTTCGAGACAGGGACTAATTCACCCCTCCACTTT
V: TRBV11-2; D: NA; size: NA; J: TRBJ1-1; CDR3: CASSRLGRTEAFF; DNA: TGTGCCAGCAGTCGTCTAGGGAGGACTGAAGCTTTCTTT
V: TRBV18; D: TRBD2; size: NA; J: TRBJ2-7; CDR3: CASSGGLAGWEQYF; DNA: TGTGCCAGCTCAGGGGGACTAGCGGGATGGGAGCAGTACTTC
V: TRBV30; D: TRBD1; size: NA; J: TRBJ1-2; CDR3: CAWSVGTGQRFYGYTF; DNA: TGTGCCTGGAGTGTAGGGACAGGCCAGAGATTCTATGGCTACACCTTC
V: TRBV19; D: NA; size: NA; J: TRBJ1-4; CDR3: CASAGGATNEKLFF; DNA: TGTGCCAGCGCGGGGGGGGCGACTAATGAAAAACTGTTTTTT
V: TRBV5-4; D: NA; size: NA; J: TRBJ1-1; CDR3: CASSLDGGGTEAFF; DNA: TGTGCCAGCAGCCTGGACGGGGGGGGCACTGAAGCTTTCTTT
V: TRBV25-1; D: NA; size: few; J: TRBJ2-5; CDR3: CASRVGQETQYF; DNA: TGTGCCAGCAGGGTCGGTCAAGAGACCCAGTACTTC
V: TRBV5-1; D: TRBD1; size: few; J: TRBJ1-1; CDR3: CASSGTGVVTEAFF; DNA: TGCGCCAGCAGCGGGACAGGGGTGGTCACTGAAGCTTTCTTT